The T cell receptor beta chain under discussion was sequenced for a study of blood T cell repertoires in COVID-19. This clone has only a few counts. In germline, CDR1 is LNHDA, CDR2 SQIVND (reference sequence). The CDR3 runs to 12 residues. V lost 3 bases and J lost 7, with 10 bases in between. Profiling relied on immunoSEQ multiplex PCR, and the TCRdb table lists in-frame clones only, not all of them. The sample includes some 80,000 clones, 75% to 85% seen only once; the top ten take about 5%. The specimen sequenced was peripheral blood. This chain links TRBV19 with TRBJ2-7, with D perhaps TRBD2 (5 bases). The TCR sequence derives from a woman of 80 years or more with active or convalescent COVID-19. CDR3 bases: TGTGCCAGTAGTATCCGAGCGGATGAGCAGTACTTC. It specifies CASSIRADEQYF.